There are a few counts of the clone carrying this T cell receptor beta chain. Antigen specificity is unknown. A single record per CDR3 protein comes from TCRdb applying MiXCR to the RACE reads. The data contain 70,000 to 90,000 distinct CDR3 sequences, around 9.3% of them singletons. Time point specified: patch test 2, 6 weeks after DPC sensitization. Treatment meaning: therapeutic diphenylcyclopropenone sensitization with weekly scalp DPC. The study extracted total RNA from unfractionated whole blood. The V and J ends lost 8 bases and 5 bases respectively, with 25 bases between them. From germline, CDR1 is MNHEY and CDR2 SVGEGT. This CDR3 is built from 17 residues. This sample stems from a study of human T cells and chemical hapten exposure. Points from the study as a whole: There were significantly more large CDR3 similarity clusters among expanded TCRs than among controls. No alteration of TCRs above 1 in 1000 frequency was seen with DPC sensitization.

The chain has TRBV6-2 or TRBV6-3 and TRBJ2-1; weak D call: TRBD2 (7 bases). The source was whole blood, collected in connection with sensitization to the hapten diphenylcyclopropenone (DPC). The receptor was isolated from a woman aged 45-60 years with alopecia areata. Some clones in this sample may be carry-over from other donors' samples. The CDR3 DNA reads TGTGCCAGCGGACGCCGCGGGGGCGGAGGGCCAGACAATGAGCAGTTCTTC. Protein sequence: CASGRRGGGGPDNEQFF.